Below, 5 T cell receptor beta chains from the same sample are listed, as sequenced in a study of T-cell reconstitution after alpha-beta-depleted transplantation in children. Preparation of the TCRbeta library involved a method that used unique molecular identifiers. TCRdb independently ran MiXCR on the PCR reads; one entry per CDR3 protein. The data contain some 6,700 distinct CDR3 sequences, 16% of them singletons. The sequencing here drew on PBMCs, taken before TCRalphabeta/CD19-depleted stem cell transplant. The source is a boy between 2 and 10 years old with acute lymphoblastic leukemia, due to receive a stem cell transplant.

This clonotype is termed medium-sized. This chain connects TRBV12-3 or TRBV12-4 to TRBJ1-1, with D perhaps matching TRBD1 (5 bases). This CDR3 contains 15 residues. Deletions cut 4 bases from V and 4 bases from J, with 16 bases between. The CDR3 bases are TGTGCCAGCAGTTCTCGTACCCCAAGGGGCACTGAAGCTTTCTTT. Amino acids: CASSSRTPRGTEAFF.

By its share, this clonotype is medium-sized. V and J are TRBV28 and TRBJ2-7, with D perhaps TRBD2 (5 bases). CDR3 length: 14 residues. The V end lost 10 bases, the J end lost 2 bases, and 18 bases lay between the germline ends. In germline, CDR1 is MDHEN, CDR2 SYDVKM. The CDR3: CATYLRGLPYEQYF. The CDR3 bases are TGTGCCACCTACCTTAGAGGACTTCCCTACGAGCAGTACTTC. The full variable domain, rest sourced from reference TRBV28 and TRBJ2-7, is DVKVTQSSRYLVKRTGEKVFLECVQDMDHENMFWYRQDPGLGLRLIYFSYDVKMKEKGDIPEGYSVSREKKERFSLILESASTNQTSMYLCATYLRGLPYEQYFGPGTRLTVT.

The chain carries TRBV7-2 and TRBJ1-2; the match to TRBD1 covers 7 bases. CDR1 is SGHTA, CDR2 FQGNSA, per germline. The CDR3 extends over 16 amino acids. The trim removed 1 base at V and 0 bases at J, leaving 5 bases unmatched. The CDR3 bases are TGTGCCAGCAGCTTAGTGGCAGGGGGGTCTAACTATGGCTACACCTTC. Protein: CASSLVAGGSNYGYTF. The variable domain in full, with the rest retrieved from reference TRBV7-2 and TRBJ1-2, is GAGVSQSPSNKVTEKGKDVELRCDPISGHTALYWYRQSLGQGLEFLIYFQGNSAPDKSGLPSDRFSAERTGGSVSTLTIQRTQQEDSAVYLCASSLVAGGSNYGYTFGSGTRLTVV.

By share of the sample, this clonotype is medium-sized. The gene calls are TRBV7-9 and TRBJ1-1; 7 bases are shared with TRBD1. V gave up 3 bases and J gave up 2 bases; unmatched junction bases: 3. The V gene's germline CDR1 is SEHNR and CDR2 FQNEAQ (reference sequence). The CDR3 totals 14 residues. This CDR3 reads CASSFGQANTEAFF. The CDR3 bases are TGTGCCAGCAGCTTCGGACAGGCTAACACTGAAGCTTTCTTT.

By share of the sample, this clonotype is medium-sized. This rearrangement joins TRBV6-5 to TRBJ1-2, with no clear D. CDR1 and CDR2 from the germline V gene are MNHEY and SVGAGI. This CDR3 spans 14 amino acids. Trimming took 4 bases from V and 7 from J, leaving 16 bases between them. The CDR3, as DNA: TGTGCCAGCAGTTTTCCCCTTCTCTATGCTGGCTACACCTTC. Protein product: CASSFPLLYAGYTF.